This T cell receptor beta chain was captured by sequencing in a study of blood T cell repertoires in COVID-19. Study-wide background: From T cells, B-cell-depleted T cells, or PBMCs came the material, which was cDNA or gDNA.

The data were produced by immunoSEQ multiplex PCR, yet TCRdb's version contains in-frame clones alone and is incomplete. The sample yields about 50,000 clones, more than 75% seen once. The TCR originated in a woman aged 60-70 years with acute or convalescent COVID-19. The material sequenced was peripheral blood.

In DNA form, the CDR3 reads TGTGCCAGCCTCCATATGGTTCGGCAGGGTGGGGAAGCTAACTATGGCTACACCTTC. This translates into CASLHMVRQGGEANYGYTF. The chain couples TRBV2 to TRBJ1-2; perhaps TRBD1 as D (5 bases). Trimming took 8 bases from V and 0 from J, leaving 28 bases between them. The CDR3 runs 19 residues. Germline CDR1 is SNHLY and CDR2 is FYNNEI.